This TCR beta chain was observed in a study of cytotoxic CD8 clonotypes in ibrutinib-treated CLL. The V gene's germline CDR1 is SGHAT and CDR2 FQNNGV. The length of the CDR3 is 16 residues. Trimming took 3 bases from V and 6 from J; bases not matched to a gene: 5. Assay used: immunoSEQ multiplex PCR; TCRdb lists only in-frame clones, some missing. The sample has around 26,000 clones, approximately 85% seen once. The V gene is TRBV11-2, the J gene TRBJ2-1, with 13 bases identical to TRBD2. The sequenced sample was PBMCs, obtained after 24 months of ibrutinib treatment. This TCR was sampled from a human donor with chronic lymphocytic leukemia. The CDR3 DNA is TGTGCCAGCAGCTTTCAGACTAGCGGGGGGCCCAATGAGCAGTTCTTC. This encodes CASSFQTSGGPNEQFF.